The source of this TCR beta chain is a study of T cells in Graves' hyperthyroidism and ophthalmopathy. Study findings and constraints: Most thyroid clonotypes that were expanded above 0.001 also turned up in blood.

Reasons for excluding patients were uncontrolled infection, other autoimmune disease, pregnancy or lactation. PBMCs came from about 10 ml fresh peripheral blood. Trimming pared 7 bases from V and 3 bases from J, leaving 13 bases between. CDR3 length: 13 residues. The germline CDR1 and CDR2 sequences are SGHVS and FQNEAQ. With respect to this clonotype: The antigen remains unidentified.

The investigators amplified TCR beta CDR3 regions from RNA transcripts. Carried out on the TCR CDR3, a first-round RT-PCR used the HTBI primer set. TCRdb passed the multiplex PCR reads through MiXCR, listing each CDR3 protein once. There are around 760,000 distinct CDR3 sequences in the sample; roughly 32% occur only once, and less than 40% lies in the top ten. Sequencing was performed on blood. The chain uses TRBV7-8 and TRBJ2-7; no definite D call. The sequence derives from a woman aged 40 to 50 with Graves' hyperthyroidism. The CDR3 sequence is CASTFALNYEQYF. Written as DNA, the CDR3 is TGTGCCAGCACCTTCGCATTAAACTACGAGCAGTACTTC.